A single sample gave rise to the 27 T cell receptor beta chains below, sequenced in a study of cytomegalovirus exposure and HLA in healthy donors. Repertoires were generated with immunoSEQ multiplex PCR, while TCRdb's copy carries only in-frame clones and drops some. Here the sample spans some 60,000 clones, 90% to 95% being singletons. Sequencing was performed on PBMCs. All receptors derive from a man aged 18 to 30 in good health and CMV-seropositive.

J is TRBJ2-3 and V is TRBV4-3; D gene ambiguous. The germline gives CDR1 LGHNA, CDR2 YSLEER. The germline V and J ends were trimmed by 0 bases and 0 bases, with 13 bases remaining between them. The CDR3 loop spans 17 amino acids. The CDR3 is CASSQDMSRPSTDTQYF. CDR3 nucleotide sequence: TGCGCCAGCAGCCAAGATATGAGCCGCCCCAGCACAGATACGCAGTATTTT.

The chain recombines TRBV2 with TRBJ2-1; 11 positions agree with TRBD2. This CDR3 comprises 16 residues. Per the germline V gene, CDR1 is SNHLY and CDR2 is FYNNEI. The V and J ends lost 4 bases and 5 bases, in that order; junction bases with no gene match: 7. CDR3 nucleotides: TGTGCCAGCAGTGTCCCTAGCGGGGGGCCTGACAATGAGCAGTTCTTC. Protein: CASSVPSGGPDNEQFF.

The chain employs TRBV7-3 and TRBJ1-1, with a possible D match to TRBD1 (5 bases). The CDR3 length is 14 residues. CDR1 and CDR2 from the germline V gene are SGHTA and FQGTGA. The V and J ends lost 2 bases and 2 bases respectively, with 9 bases between them. DNA for the CDR3: TGTGCCAGCAGCTTATTGGGGGGAAACACTGAAGCTTTCTTT. It specifies CASSLLGGNTEAFF. Using reference TRBV7-3 and TRBJ1-1 for the parts outside the CDR3, the full variable domain is GAGVSQTPSNKVTEKGKYVELRCDPISGHTALYWYRQSLGQGPEFLIYFQGTGAADDSGLPNDRFFAVRPEGSVSTLKIQRTERGDSAVYLCASSLLGGNTEAFFGQGTRLTVV.

The chain links TRBV4-3 to TRBJ2-3; 7 bases align to TRBD1. J was trimmed by 5 bases and V by 2 bases; bases with no gene match: 7. Per germline, CDR1 LGHNA and CDR2 YSLEER. The CDR3 is 15 residues long. The DNA for the CDR3 is TGCGCCAGCAGCCAATCGGGACAGTTCCGAGATACGCAGTATTTT. Translated, it gives CASSQSGQFRDTQYF.

The rearrangement joins TRBV19 to TRBJ2-7; the D gene is possibly TRBD1 (7 bases). The CDR3 is 14 amino acids. V was pared by 5 bases and J by 1 base, with 12 bases between. Germline CDR1 LNHDA, CDR2 SQIVND (reference sequence). The CDR3 sequence: CASSRRGRSYEQYF. The CDR3 bases are TGTGCCAGTAGTCGGAGGGGGCGGTCCTACGAGCAGTACTTC.

The rearrangement uses TRBV7-9 and TRBJ1-1; D is uncertain. CDR3 length: 13 amino acids. Germline CDR1 reads SEHNR; CDR2 reads FQNEAQ (reference sequence). V gave up 4 bases and J gave up 0 bases, with 6 bases separating them. In DNA, the CDR3 is TGTGCCAGCAGCTACAGTTTGAACACTGAAGCTTTCTTT. Translated: CASSYSLNTEAFF.

The chain couples TRBV11-2 to TRBJ2-7; tentatively, D is TRBD2 (5 bases). The CDR3 consists of 16 residues. The germline CDR1 and CDR2 sequences are SGHAT and FQNNGV. V lost 5 bases and J lost 2, with 19 bases in between. CDR3 in amino acids: CASSARHGLAPYEQYF. The CDR3 DNA is TGTGCCAGCAGCGCCAGACACGGCCTAGCCCCCTACGAGCAGTACTTC.

The V and J genes are TRBV9 and TRBJ2-1, with 9 bases lining up with TRBD2. The CDR3 spans 18 residues. J lost 6 bases, V lost 0 bases, and 13 bases had no gene match. From germline, CDR1 is SGDLS and CDR2 YYNGEE. CDR3 coding DNA: TGTGCCAGCAGCGTAGTCTCCGGCGGGGGGGCCGAGGGCAATGAGCAGTTCTTC. Translating gives CASSVVSGGGAEGNEQFF.

This chain joins TRBV9 and TRBJ1-3; 11 bases line up with TRBD1. V lost 3 bases to trimming and J lost 4 bases; unmatched junction nucleotides: 12. Germline CDR1 reads SGDLS; CDR2 reads YYNGEE. The CDR3 length is 18 residues. DNA for the CDR3: TGTGCCAGCAGCGGTGGGGACAGGGGGAATTTAGCCGGAAACACCATATATTTT. It codes for CASSGGDRGNLAGNTIYF.

The chain carries TRBV6-1 and TRBJ2-1; 8 nucleotides agree with TRBD2. The CDR3 length is 16 residues. Looked up from germline, CDR1 is MNHNS and CDR2 is SASEGT. J gave up 8 bases and V 1 base, and 10 bases lay outside the gene matches. The CDR3 loop reads CASSEGVAGSWDEQFF. CDR3 bases: TGTGCCAGCAGTGAAGGGGTAGCGGGGTCCTGGGATGAGCAGTTCTTC.

The chain joins TRBV9 to TRBJ2-3, with 10 bases that match TRBD2. Trimming removed 5 bases from V and 4 bases from J; junction bases left unmatched: 10. Looked up from germline, CDR1 is SGDLS and CDR2 is YYNGEE. The CDR3 sequence is 16 residues long. The CDR3 DNA sequence: TGTGCCAGCAGTCCCCTAGGGACTAGCGACCCAGATACGCAGTATTTT. This encodes CASSPLGTSDPDTQYF.

This sequence joins TRBV6-5 and TRBJ2-3; 9 bases map to TRBD2. V was pared by 2 bases and J by 1 base, with 1 base of the junction left unmatched. This CDR3 has 15 residues. Germline V lookup: CDR1 MNHEY, CDR2 SVGAGI. This chain's CDR3 is CASSYIAGGTDTQYF. The CDR3 DNA is TGTGCCAGCAGTTACATAGCGGGGGGCACAGATACGCAGTATTTT.

The V and J genes are TRBV18 and TRBJ1-4, with 8 bases that match TRBD1. Germline loops: CDR1 KGHSH, CDR2 LQKENI. The CDR3 runs 16 residues. V lost 1 base and J lost 6; bases outside the gene matches: 7. The CDR3 nucleotides are TGTGCCAGCTCACCACGGAGACAGGGGATAGATGAAAAACTGTTTTTT. Its translation is CASSPRRQGIDEKLFF.

The chain recombines TRBV2 with TRBJ2-7, with D possibly TRBD2 on 6 matching bases. In germline, CDR1 is SNHLY, CDR2 FYNNEI. V was pared by 5 bases and J by 1 base, with 12 bases between. This CDR3 has 14 residues. CDR3 sequence (DNA): TGTGCCAGCAGTCCCTCCGGGACTTCCTACGAGCAGTACTTC. This sequence encodes CASSPSGTSYEQYF.

This clone was picked up one time. The V and J genes are TRBV4-3 and TRBJ1-2; the D gene is possibly TRBD1 (5 bases). CDR1 is LGHNA, CDR2 YSLEER, per germline. The CDR3 has 13 amino acids. The V end was cut by 3 bases, the J end by 4 bases, with 9 bases between. CDR3 region: CASSQGRFYGYTF. DNA for the CDR3: TGCGCCAGCAGCCAGGGGCGTTTCTATGGCTACACCTTC.

The CDR3 nucleotides are TGTGCCAGCTCACCAGTCATCAGCGGGACTAGCTTCGGTGAGCAGTTCTTC. It specifies CASSPVISGTSFGEQFF. This sequence joins TRBV18 and TRBJ2-1; 9 positions match TRBD2. CDR1 is KGHSH and CDR2 is LQKENI in the germline V gene. CDR3 size: 17 residues. With V trimmed by 2 bases and J by 9 bases, 14 bases remained unmatched.

The J gene is TRBJ1-5, the V gene TRBV6-1; maybe TRBD1 (6 bases). Deletions cut 6 bases from V and 3 bases from J, with 12 bases between. The CDR3 is made up of 14 amino acids. The germline V gene encodes CDR1 MNHNS and CDR2 SASEGT. CDR3 DNA sequence: TGTGCCAGCAGGGAGGGGGGGACCAATCAGCCCCAGCATTTT. This codes for CASREGGTNQPQHF.

The genes are TRBV4-1 and TRBJ2-7, with 10 bases matching TRBD2. V was clipped by 8 bases and J by 6 bases; unmatched bases: 13. The CDR3 sequence is 15 residues long. Germline V CDR1 and CDR2: MGHRA, YSYEKL. The chain's CDR3 is CASRPSGSMVSEQYF. The CDR3 region has the DNA TGCGCCAGCCGCCCTAGCGGGAGTATGGTAAGCGAGCAGTACTTC.

The CDR3 DNA reads as TGTGCCAGCAGCTTACCCCCCCCTAGCGGGATTCCAGAGACCCAGTACTTC. It codes for CASSLPPPSGIPETQYF. The chain has TRBV11-3 and TRBJ2-5; the match to TRBD2 covers 9 bases. Trimming cost V 2 bases and J 4 bases; bases outside gene matches: 11. This CDR3 contains 17 residues. CDR1 is SGHNT and CDR2 is YENEEA in the germline V gene.

V gene TRBV10-3 combines with J gene TRBJ1-1; tentatively, D is TRBD1 (5 bases). Germline lookup yields CDR1 ENHRY and CDR2 SYGVKD. This CDR3 has 16 residues. V gave up 6 bases and J gave up 4 bases, with 21 bases separating them. CDR3 in DNA: TGTGCCATCAGGACCGTTTGGAGTCAGGGAGGCACTGAAGCTTTCTTT. It yields the protein CAIRTVWSQGGTEAFF.

The CDR3 coding sequence is TGTGCCAGCAGTCGCATACCGGGACACTTTAACACCGGGGAGCTGTTTTTT. Protein: CASSRIPGHFNTGELFF. The rearrangement links TRBV11-2 to TRBJ2-2; perhaps TRBD1 as D (6 bases). The V gene's germline CDR1 is SGHAT and CDR2 FQNNGV. With 6 bases removed from V and 2 bases from J, the gap between germline ends came to 19 bases. This CDR3 comprises 17 residues.

V usage is TRBV27 and J usage is TRBJ1-1; D uncertain. Trimming removed 3 bases from V and 3 bases from J, with 14 bases in between. The CDR3 runs to 15 residues. Germline V CDR1 and CDR2: MNHEY, SMNVEV (reference sequence). CDR3 sequence: CASSFKGVGDTEAFF. In nucleotides, the CDR3 is TGTGCCAGCAGTTTTAAGGGAGTCGGGGACACTGAAGCTTTCTTT.

The V gene is TRBV7-9, the J gene TRBJ1-5; weak D call: TRBD1 (5 bases). This CDR3 comprises 16 residues. Between the trimmed V and J ends, which lost 5 bases and 7 bases, there was a span of 21 bases. From germline, CDR1 is SEHNR and CDR2 FQNEAQ (reference sequence). CDR3 in DNA: TGTGCCAGCAGCACACCTCGACGGACAACGGAGCAGCCCCAGCATTTT. The encoded protein is CASSTPRRTTEQPQHF.

This chain joins TRBV5-8 and TRBJ1-1; D is possibly TRBD1 (5 bases). In germline, CDR1 is SGHTS, CDR2 YDEGEE. Trimming took off 4 bases at V and 11 bases at J, with 15 bases between the two ends. This CDR3 comprises 12 residues. The chain's CDR3 is CASSPKGRGAFF. For the CDR3, the DNA is TGTGCCAGCAGCCCCAAGGGGCGGGGCGCTTTCTTT. Drawing the rest from reference TRBV5-8 and TRBJ1-1, the complete variable domain is EAGVTQSPTHLIKTRGQQATLRCSPISGHTSVYWYQQALGLGLQFLLWYDEGEERNRGNFPPRFSGRQFPNYSSELNVNALELEDSALYLCASSPKGRGAFFGQGTRLTVV.

DNA for the CDR3: TGTGCCAGCAGTGTATCCTACCTAGGAGGGTTGAATCAGCCCCAGCATTTT. Amino acids: CASSVSYLGGLNQPQHF. The chain joins TRBV28 to TRBJ1-5; no firm D call. This CDR3 region has 17 residues. Germline CDR1 and CDR2: MDHEN and SYDVKM. V gave up 5 bases and J gave up 4 bases, with 21 bases separating them.

The J gene is TRBJ1-1, the V gene TRBV19; TRBD1 aligns across 7 bases. Unmatched junction bases numbered 6, after V lost 2 bases and J lost 3 bases. The V gene's germline CDR1 is LNHDA and CDR2 SQIVND (reference sequence). This CDR3 comprises 15 residues. The chain's CDR3 is CASSIRGRGDTEAFF. The CDR3 region has the DNA TGTGCCAGTAGTATAAGAGGCAGGGGGGACACTGAAGCTTTCTTT.

This clone appeared a few times. The chain joins TRBV27 to TRBJ2-5; D gene unclear. The CDR3 covers 13 residues. Germline V gives CDR1 MNHEY, CDR2 SMNVEV (reference sequence). V lost 3 bases, J lost 5 bases, and 10 bases lay in between. This CDR3 is CASSFSRSETQYF. The CDR3 coding sequence is TGTGCCAGCAGTTTTAGCCGTTCGGAGACCCAGTACTTC.